Each of the 5 T cell receptor beta chains below was sequenced from the same sample in a study of T cells after yellow fever vaccination. TCRdb redid the calling of the 5' RACE reads with MiXCR, one entry per CDR3 protein. This table has some 670,000 distinct CDR3 sequences, roughly an eighth appearing once. Here the sequenced sample was PBMCs, taken on the day of the yellow fever booster vaccination. The source is a man aged 25 to 40 who received the YFV17D yellow fever vaccine.

There are many counts of this clonotype. This chain uses TRBV29-1 with TRBJ2-5; D ambiguous. This CDR3 region has 10 residues. The V and J ends lost 3 bases and 5 bases respectively, with 4 bases between them. In germline, CDR1 is SQVTM, CDR2 ANQGSEA. CDR3 nucleotides: TGCAGCGTTGAGGTTGAGACCCAGTACTTC. This codes for CSVEVETQYF.

Only a few counts were recorded for this clonotype. The V and J genes are TRBV7-3 and TRBJ2-2, with 8 bases lining up with TRBD2. The germline V gene has CDR1 SGHTA and CDR2 FQGTGA. V trimming: 5 bases; J trimming: 5 bases; junction bases outside the gene matches: 10. The CDR3 has 16 amino acids. CDR3 in amino acids: CASSATSSGRTGELFF. The CDR3 nucleotides read TGTGCCAGCAGCGCTACATCCAGCGGGAGAACCGGGGAGCTGTTTTTT.

The V gene is TRBV29-1, the J gene TRBJ2-1; 11 positions agree with TRBD2. Germline-derived CDR1 and CDR2 are SQVTM and ANQGSEA. Losses at the gene ends were 5 bases for V and 6 bases for J; bases not matched to a gene: 12. The CDR3 has 16 residues. CDR3 protein: CSVIAGGGVLVNEQFF. CDR3 coding DNA: TGCAGCGTTATAGCGGGAGGGGGGGTATTAGTCAATGAGCAGTTCTTC.

The rearrangement links TRBV7-2 to TRBJ2-5; 9 nucleotides align to TRBD2. Germline V lookup: CDR1 SGHTA, CDR2 FQGNSA. This CDR3 contains 16 residues. With V trimmed by 4 bases and J by 3 bases, 9 bases remained unmatched. In DNA form, the CDR3 reads TGTGCCAGCAGCTGGGTAGCGGGAGAAGGGGAAGAGACCCAGTACTTC. It specifies CASSWVAGEGEETQYF.

Only a few counts were recorded for this clonotype. This chain joins TRBV5-4 and TRBJ2-1; D perhaps matches TRBD2 (6 bases). From germline, CDR1 is SGHNT and CDR2 YYREEE (reference sequence). CDR3 length: 16 residues. Trimming took off 0 bases at V and 6 bases at J, with 16 bases between the two ends. The CDR3 nucleotides are TGTGCCAGCAGCTTGGGTGGCGGGGTAAAAGGCAATGAGCAGTTCTTC. This encodes CASSLGGGVKGNEQFF. Full variable domain (missing parts from reference TRBV5-4 and TRBJ2-1): ETGVTQSPTHLIKTRGQQVTLRCSSQSGHNTVSWYQQALGQGPQFIFQYYREEENGRGNFPPRFSGLQFPNYSSELNVNALELDDSALYLCASSLGGGVKGNEQFFGPGTRLTVL.